The following is a T cell receptor beta chain sequence with its context. As yet, its antigen is unknown. The CDR3 end lies 3 residues beyond the end of the read and is filled in from the germline J gene. Related graft donors supplied nonmyeloablative bone marrow transplants, and mixed chimerism was transient. Unstimulated Tregs (CD4+CD25+CD127-) and CD4+CD25- non-Tregs were sorted from PBMCs. The data derive from a study of Tregs in tolerant kidney transplant recipients. Study outcomes and limitations: For some patients, primers changed over time, blocking nucleotide-level comparison. No direct test of biological reproducibility was done here. Validation in larger populations is needed because few patients were studied.

TCRdb's table, derived via immunoSEQ multiplex PCR, lists solely in-frame clones and lacks some. This repertoire includes 25,000 to 35,000 clones. Germline V lookup: CDR1 ENHRY, CDR2 SYGVKD. J was trimmed by 7 bases and V by 6 bases; bases with no gene match: 10. CDR3 length equals 14 residues. The clonotype originates from a human patient who received a combined kidney and bone marrow transplant. Some T cells may have originated in the graft donor. Sample: CD4+ T cells from blood (PBMCs), taken 24 months after the transplant. The gene calls are TRBV10-3 and TRBJ1-2, with 8 bases fitting TRBD1. The DNA read from the CDR3 is TGTGCCATCAGGGCGGAGCCAGGGGGCACTGGC. This translates into CAIRAEPGGTG. The entire CDR3 protein reads CAIRAEPGGTGYTF.